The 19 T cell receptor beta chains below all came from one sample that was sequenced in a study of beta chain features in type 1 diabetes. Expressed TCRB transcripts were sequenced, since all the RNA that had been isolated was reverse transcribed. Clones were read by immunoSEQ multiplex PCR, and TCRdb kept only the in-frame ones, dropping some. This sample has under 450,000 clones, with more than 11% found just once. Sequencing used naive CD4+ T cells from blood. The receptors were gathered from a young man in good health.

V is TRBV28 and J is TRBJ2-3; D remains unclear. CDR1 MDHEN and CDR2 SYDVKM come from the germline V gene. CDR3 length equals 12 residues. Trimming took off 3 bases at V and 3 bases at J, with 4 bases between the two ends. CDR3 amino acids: CASSFRTDTQYF. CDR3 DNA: TGTGCCAGCAGTTTCAGGACAGATACGCAGTATTTT.

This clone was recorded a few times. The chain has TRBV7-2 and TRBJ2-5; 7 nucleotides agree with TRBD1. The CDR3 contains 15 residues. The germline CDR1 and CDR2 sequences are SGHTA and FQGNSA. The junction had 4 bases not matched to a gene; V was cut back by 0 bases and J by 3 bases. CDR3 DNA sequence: TGTGCCAGCAGCTTAGCCGCCGGGACAGAAGAGACCCAGTACTTC. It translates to CASSLAAGTEETQYF.

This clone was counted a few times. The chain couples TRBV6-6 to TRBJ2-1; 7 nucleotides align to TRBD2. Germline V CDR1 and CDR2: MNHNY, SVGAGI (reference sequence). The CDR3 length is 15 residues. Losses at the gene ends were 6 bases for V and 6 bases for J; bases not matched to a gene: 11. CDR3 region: CASRRQGGTANEQFF. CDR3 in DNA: TGTGCCAGCAGGAGGCAGGGAGGGACCGCCAATGAGCAGTTCTTC.

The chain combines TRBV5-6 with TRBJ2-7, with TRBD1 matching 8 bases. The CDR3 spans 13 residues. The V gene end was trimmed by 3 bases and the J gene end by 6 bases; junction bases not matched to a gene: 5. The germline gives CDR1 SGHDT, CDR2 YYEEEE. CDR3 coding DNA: TGTGCCAGCAGCTACGCGACAGGGGTCGAGCAGTACGTC. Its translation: CASSYATGVEQYV.

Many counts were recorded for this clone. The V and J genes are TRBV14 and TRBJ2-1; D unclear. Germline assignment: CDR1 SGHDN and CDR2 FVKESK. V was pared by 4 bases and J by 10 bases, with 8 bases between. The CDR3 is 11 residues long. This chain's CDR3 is CASSLGGEQFF. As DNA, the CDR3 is TGTGCCAGCAGCCTGGGTGGGGAGCAGTTCTTC.

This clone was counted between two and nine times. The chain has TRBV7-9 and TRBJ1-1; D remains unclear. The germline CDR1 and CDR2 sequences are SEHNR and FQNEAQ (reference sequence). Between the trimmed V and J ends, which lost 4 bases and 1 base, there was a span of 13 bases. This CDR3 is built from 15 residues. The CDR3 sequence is CASSSQVLANTEAFF. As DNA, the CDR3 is TGTGCCAGCAGCTCACAAGTCCTGGCGAACACTGAAGCTTTCTTT.

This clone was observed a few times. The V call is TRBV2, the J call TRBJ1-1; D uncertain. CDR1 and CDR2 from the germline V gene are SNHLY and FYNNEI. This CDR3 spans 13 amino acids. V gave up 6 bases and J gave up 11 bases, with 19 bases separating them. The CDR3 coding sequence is TGTGCCAGCAGGGACTGGCCGGGGTTCGGGGCTTTCTTT. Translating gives CASRDWPGFGAFF.

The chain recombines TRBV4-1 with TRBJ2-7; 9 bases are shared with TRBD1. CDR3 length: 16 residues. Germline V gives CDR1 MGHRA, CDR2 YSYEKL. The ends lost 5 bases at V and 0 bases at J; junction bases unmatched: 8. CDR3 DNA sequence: TGCGCCAGCAGCACCGGACAGGGGAAGAACTCCTACGAGCAGTACTTC. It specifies CASSTGQGKNSYEQYF.

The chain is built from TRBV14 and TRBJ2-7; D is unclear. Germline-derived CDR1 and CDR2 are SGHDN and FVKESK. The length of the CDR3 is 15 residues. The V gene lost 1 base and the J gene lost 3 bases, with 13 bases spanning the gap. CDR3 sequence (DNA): TGTGCCAGCAGCCAAGGGAACGGGCTATTCTACGAGCAGTACGTC. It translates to CASSQGNGLFYEQYV.

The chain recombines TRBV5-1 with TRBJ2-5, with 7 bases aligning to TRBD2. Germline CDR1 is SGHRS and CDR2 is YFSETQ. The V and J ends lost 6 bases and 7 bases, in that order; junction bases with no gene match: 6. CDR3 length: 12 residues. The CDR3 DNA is TGCGCCAGCACTCGCGGGGGATGGACCCAGTACTTC. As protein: CASTRGGWTQYF.

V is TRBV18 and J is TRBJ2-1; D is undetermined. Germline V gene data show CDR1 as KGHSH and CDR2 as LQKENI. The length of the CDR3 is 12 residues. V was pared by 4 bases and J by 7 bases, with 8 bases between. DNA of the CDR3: TGTGCCAGCTCACAGGCGCGGAATGAGCAGTTCTTC. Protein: CASSQARNEQFF.

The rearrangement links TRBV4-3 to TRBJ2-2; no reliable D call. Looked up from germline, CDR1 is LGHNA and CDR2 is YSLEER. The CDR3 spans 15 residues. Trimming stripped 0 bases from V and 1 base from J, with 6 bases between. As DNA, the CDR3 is TGCGCCAGCAGCCAAGAAGGCAGGAACACCGGGGAGCTGTTTTTT. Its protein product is CASSQEGRNTGELFF.

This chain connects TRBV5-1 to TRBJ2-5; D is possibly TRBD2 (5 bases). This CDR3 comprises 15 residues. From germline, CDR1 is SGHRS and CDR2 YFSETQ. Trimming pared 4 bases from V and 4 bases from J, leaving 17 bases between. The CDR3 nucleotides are TGCGCCAGCAGCCCAGGTCGGGGTGCGGTAGAGACCCAGTACTTC. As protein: CASSPGRGAVETQYF. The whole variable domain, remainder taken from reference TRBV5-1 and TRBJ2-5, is KAGVTQTPRYLIKTRGQQVTLSCSPISGHRSVSWYQQTPGQGLQFLFEYFSETQRNKGNFPGRFSGRQFSNSRSEMNVSTLELGDSALYLCASSPGRGAVETQYFGPGTRLLVL.

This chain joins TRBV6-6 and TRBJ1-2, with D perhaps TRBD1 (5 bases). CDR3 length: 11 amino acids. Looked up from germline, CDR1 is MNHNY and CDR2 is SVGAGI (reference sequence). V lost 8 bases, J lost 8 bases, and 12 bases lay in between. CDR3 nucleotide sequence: TGTGCCAGCTCACAAGCAGGGGGCTACACCTTC. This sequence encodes CASSQAGGYTF.

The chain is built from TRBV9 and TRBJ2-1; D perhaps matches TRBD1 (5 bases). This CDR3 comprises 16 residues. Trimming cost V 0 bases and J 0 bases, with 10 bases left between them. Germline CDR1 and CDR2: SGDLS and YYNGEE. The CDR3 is CASSVETGYSYNEQFF. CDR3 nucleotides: TGTGCCAGCAGCGTAGAAACAGGTTACTCCTACAATGAGCAGTTCTTC.

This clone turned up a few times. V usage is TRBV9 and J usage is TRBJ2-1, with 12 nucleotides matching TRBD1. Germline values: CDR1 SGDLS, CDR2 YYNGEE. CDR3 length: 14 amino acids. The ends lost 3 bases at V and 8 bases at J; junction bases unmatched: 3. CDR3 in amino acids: CASSGGTGGYEQFF. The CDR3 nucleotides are TGTGCCAGCAGCGGCGGGACAGGGGGCTATGAGCAGTTCTTC.

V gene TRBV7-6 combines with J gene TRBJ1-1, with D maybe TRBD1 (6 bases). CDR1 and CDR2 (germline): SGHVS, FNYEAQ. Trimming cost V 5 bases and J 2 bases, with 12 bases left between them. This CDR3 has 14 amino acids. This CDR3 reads CASSPGTKNTEAFF. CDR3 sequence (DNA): TGTGCCAGCAGCCCAGGGACAAAAAACACTGAAGCTTTCTTT.

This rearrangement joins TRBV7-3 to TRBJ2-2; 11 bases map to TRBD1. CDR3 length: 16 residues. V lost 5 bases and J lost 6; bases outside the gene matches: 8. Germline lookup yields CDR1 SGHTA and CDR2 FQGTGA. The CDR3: CASSPTGQGAAGELFF. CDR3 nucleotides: TGTGCCAGCAGCCCGACTGGACAGGGGGCGGCCGGGGAGCTGTTTTTT.

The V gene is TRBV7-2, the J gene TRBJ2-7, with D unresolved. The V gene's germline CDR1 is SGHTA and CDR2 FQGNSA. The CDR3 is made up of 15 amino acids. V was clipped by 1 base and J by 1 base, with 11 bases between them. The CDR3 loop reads CASSLVGQQSYEQYF. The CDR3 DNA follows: TGTGCCAGCAGCTTAGTTGGCCAGCAGTCCTACGAGCAGTACTTC.